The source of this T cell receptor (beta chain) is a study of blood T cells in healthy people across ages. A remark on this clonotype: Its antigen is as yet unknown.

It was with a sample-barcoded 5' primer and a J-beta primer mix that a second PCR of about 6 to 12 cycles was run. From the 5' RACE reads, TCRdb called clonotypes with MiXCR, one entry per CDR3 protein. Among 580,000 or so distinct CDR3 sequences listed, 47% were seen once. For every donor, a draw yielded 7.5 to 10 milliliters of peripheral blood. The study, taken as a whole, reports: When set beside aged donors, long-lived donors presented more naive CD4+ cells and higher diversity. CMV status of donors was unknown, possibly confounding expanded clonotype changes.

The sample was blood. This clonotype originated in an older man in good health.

The CDR3 loop is CASSPGTFYNEQYF. CDR3 bases: TGTGCCAGCAGCCCCGGGACATTCTACAATGAGCAGTACTTC. V and J are TRBV28 and TRBJ2-5; D is possibly TRBD1 (6 bases). The V and J ends lost 6 bases and 11 bases respectively, with 22 bases between them. Germline values: CDR1 MDHEN, CDR2 SYDVKM. The CDR3 runs 14 residues.